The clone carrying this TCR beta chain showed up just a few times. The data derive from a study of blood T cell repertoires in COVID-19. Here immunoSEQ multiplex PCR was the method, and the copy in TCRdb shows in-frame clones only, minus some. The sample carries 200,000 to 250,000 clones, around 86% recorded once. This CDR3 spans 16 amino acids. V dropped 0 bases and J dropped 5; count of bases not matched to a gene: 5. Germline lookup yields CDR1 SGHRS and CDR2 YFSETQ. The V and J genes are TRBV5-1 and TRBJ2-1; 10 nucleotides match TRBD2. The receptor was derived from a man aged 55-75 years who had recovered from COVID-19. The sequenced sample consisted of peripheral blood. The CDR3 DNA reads TGCGCCAGCAGCTTGGATAGCGGGAGGAGGAACAATGAGCAGTTCTTC. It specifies CASSLDSGRRNNEQFF.